These 27 T cell receptor beta chains were sequenced from one sample in a study of shared clonotypes between healthy human individuals. Naive CD8 cells lacked CD45RO and underwent positive selection for CCR7, leaving out terminally differentiated effector memory CD45RA+ cells. Clones were read by immunoSEQ multiplex PCR, and TCRdb kept only the in-frame ones, dropping some. This sample carries about 2.1 million clones, about 92% of them seen once, and the ten largest clones take 1.5% to 2%. The sequenced sample was naive CD8+ T cells from PBMCs. Source of these receptors: a man aged 18 to 30 in good health. Some clones in this sample may be carry-over from other donors' samples.

In its sample, this clone was seen a few times. Other DNA sequences in this sample translate to the same CDR3. This sequence joins TRBV7-9 and TRBJ1-2; D is unclear. The germline V gene encodes CDR1 SEHNR and CDR2 FQNEAQ (reference sequence). The CDR3 spans 12 residues. Deletions cut 4 bases from V and 5 bases from J, with 8 bases between. CDR3 loop: CASSSDGYGYTF. The CDR3 DNA follows: TGTGCCAGCAGCTCGGACGGATATGGCTACACCTTC.

In regard to this clone: Other nucleotide sequences from this sample produce the same CDR3. Written as DNA, the CDR3 is TGTGCCAGCAGGCCCGGGACCGGATACTACGAGCAGTACTTC. Translation gives CASRPGTGYYEQYF. The chain links TRBV28 to TRBJ2-7; D assignment may be TRBD1 or TRBD2 (5 bases each). Germline V CDR1 and CDR2: MDHEN, SYDVKM. The CDR3 loop spans 14 amino acids. Trimming pared 6 bases from V and 3 bases from J, leaving 15 bases between.

The rearrangement joins TRBV7-2 to TRBJ1-5; D is possibly TRBD1 (5 bases). The CDR3 spans 12 residues. The germline CDR1 and CDR2 sequences are SGHTA and FQGNSA. The ends were cut back, 7 bases at V and 8 bases at J, with 12 bases in the middle. The CDR3 sequence is CASKVRGEPQHF. The CDR3 nucleotides read TGTGCCAGCAAAGTTCGGGGCGAGCCCCAGCATTTT.

The V and J genes are TRBV29-1 and TRBJ2-6; no firm D call. Trimming removed 6 bases at V and 0 bases at J, with 6 bases between. The CDR3 sequence is 13 residues long. Germline CDR1 reads SQVTM; CDR2 reads ANQGSEA. CDR3 sequence reads: CSVGISGANVLTF. DNA for the CDR3: TGCAGCGTCGGCATCTCTGGGGCCAACGTCCTGACTTTC.

The chain links TRBV30 to TRBJ2-5; 10 bases are shared with TRBD2. The end of the DNA fits TRBJ2-7 better, so the J call may be wrong. CDR1 and CDR2 from the germline V gene are GTSNPN and SVGIG (reference sequence). The CDR3 spans 12 residues. This CDR3 reads CAWGLAEYEQYF. DNA for the CDR3: TGTGCCTGGGGACTAGCGGAGTACGAGCAGTACTTC.

This clone was recorded only once. The chain recombines TRBV27 with TRBJ2-7, with D possibly matching TRBD1 (5 bases). In germline, CDR1 is MNHEY, CDR2 SMNVEV (reference sequence). The CDR3 totals 13 residues. V was pared by 10 bases and J by 5 bases, with 18 bases between. The CDR3 here is CATSLTVLNEQYF. The CDR3 DNA follows: TGTGCCACCAGCCTGACAGTGCTCAACGAGCAGTACTTC.

V usage is TRBV7-6 and J usage is TRBJ2-5, with D perhaps TRBD2 (6 bases). Trimming stripped 8 bases from V and 2 bases from J, with 9 bases between. The CDR3 contains 12 residues. CDR1 and CDR2 (germline): SGHVS, FNYEAQ. CDR3 sequence (DNA): TGTGCCAGCTCTGGGGGGCAAGAGACCCAGTACTTC. It yields the protein CASSGGQETQYF.

This rearrangement joins TRBV7-9 to TRBJ2-1, with 13 positions matching TRBD2. Germline CDR1 reads SEHNR; CDR2 reads FQNEAQ (reference sequence). V shed 5 bases, J shed 7 bases, and the junction held 8 bases outside the gene matches. This CDR3 has 16 residues. The CDR3 protein is CASSDPRGLAGNEQFF. CDR3 bases: TGTGCCAGCAGCGACCCTAGGGGACTAGCGGGAAATGAGCAGTTCTTC.

The J gene is TRBJ1-2, the V gene TRBV27; 7 nucleotides align to TRBD1. CDR3 length equals 16 residues. Germline trimming cut 7 bases from V and 3 bases from J; bases unmatched to any gene: 14. CDR1 is MNHEY, CDR2 SMNVEV, per germline (reference sequence). DNA for the CDR3: TGTGCCAGCAACCCCAGCTCGGCAGGGGGGTACTATGGCTACACCTTC. Protein sequence: CASNPSSAGGYYGYTF.

The chain combines TRBV10-3 with TRBJ2-7; D call uncertain. CDR3 length: 13 residues. V gave up 2 bases and J gave up 0 bases, with 5 bases separating them. The germline gives CDR1 ENHRY, CDR2 SYGVKD. DNA of the CDR3: TGTGCCATCAGTGAGACTCTCTCCTACGAGCAGTACTTC. Translation: CAISETLSYEQYF.

As regards this clone: Other DNA sequences of this sample code for an identical CDR3. This rearrangement joins TRBV7-3 to TRBJ1-1, with D perhaps matching TRBD1 (5 bases). The CDR3 length is 13 residues. The V end was cut by 2 bases, the J end by 5 bases, with 9 bases between. Per the germline V gene, CDR1 is SGHTA and CDR2 is FQGTGA. The chain's CDR3 is CASSLGGRTEAFF. CDR3 in DNA: TGTGCCAGCAGCTTAGGGGGTCGGACTGAAGCTTTCTTT. The entire variable domain, with the rest obtained from reference TRBV7-3 and TRBJ1-1, is as follows: GAGVSQTPSNKVTEKGKYVELRCDPISGHTALYWYRQSLGQGPEFLIYFQGTGAADDSGLPNDRFFAVRPEGSVSTLKIQRTERGDSAVYLCASSLGGRTEAFFGQGTRLTVV.

The V call is TRBV10-3, the J call TRBJ1-1; D uncertain. This CDR3 region has 13 residues. V shed 3 bases and J shed 1 base, with 6 bases lying between them. Germline assignment: CDR1 ENHRY and CDR2 SYGVKD. CDR3 sequence (DNA): TGTGCCATCAGTGAAGGGCAGAACACTGAAGCTTTCTTT. Protein: CAISEGQNTEAFF.

The rearrangement links TRBV4-3 to TRBJ2-7; D tentatively fits TRBD1 or TRBD2 (6 bases each). Deletions cut 0 bases from V and 3 bases from J, with 12 bases between. The CDR3 spans 15 residues. In germline, CDR1 is LGHNA, CDR2 YSLEER. The CDR3 loop reads CASSQDRGLLYEQYF. The CDR3 DNA reads as TGCGCCAGCAGCCAAGATCGGGGGCTCCTCTACGAGCAGTACTTC.

Only one count was recorded for this clone. This chain links TRBV7-2 with TRBJ2-7; maybe TRBD2 (5 bases). Germline V lookup: CDR1 SGHTA, CDR2 FQGNSA. Trimming stripped 5 bases from V and 5 bases from J, with 16 bases between. The CDR3 sequence is 14 residues long. CDR3 nucleotides: TGTGCCAGCAGCCCCCCCGAGAGGGTGGACGAGCAGTACTTC. It is translated as CASSPPERVDEQYF.

In DNA form, the CDR3 reads TGCGCCAGCAGCCAGGGGATTAAGGGAGGGGGAATGGGCGAGCAGTACTTC. Translated, it gives CASSQGIKGGGMGEQYF. The V and J genes are TRBV4-1 and TRBJ2-7, with D perhaps TRBD2 (7 bases). Germline V gene sequence: CDR1 MGHRA, CDR2 YSYEKL. There are 17 residues in the CDR3. Trimming cost V 3 bases and J 6 bases, with 24 bases left between them.

V is TRBV2 and J is TRBJ2-1; TRBD2 agrees at 8 bases. The CDR3 runs 15 residues. The V segment lost 2 bases and the J segment 6 bases; nucleotides outside the gene matches: 6. The germline V gene has CDR1 SNHLY and CDR2 FYNNEI. Here the CDR3 DNA reads TGTGCCAGCAGTGAAATTAGCGGGGCCACCAATGAGCAGTTCTTC. It yields the protein CASSEISGATNEQFF.

The V and J genes are TRBV28 and TRBJ2-3, with TRBD1 identical over 9 bases. V lost 6 bases, J lost 5 bases, and 9 bases stayed unmatched. The CDR3 extends over 15 amino acids. Germline CDR1 and CDR2: MDHEN and SYDVKM. CDR3 nucleotides: TGTGCCAGCAGCACGACCAACAGGGGGCAAGATACGCAGTATTTT. Protein sequence: CASSTTNRGQDTQYF.

V and J are TRBV7-9 and TRBJ1-3; the D is unclear. The CDR3 is 13 amino acids. Trimming took off 0 bases at V and 7 bases at J, with 7 bases between the two ends. Germline V lookup: CDR1 SEHNR, CDR2 FQNEAQ (reference sequence). CDR3 coding DNA: TGTGCCAGCAGCTTAGCCCCCCGTAACACCATATATTTT. This gives the protein CASSLAPRNTIYF. Complete variable domain (other parts from reference TRBV7-9 and TRBJ1-3): DTGVSQNPRHKITKRGQNVTFRCDPISEHNRLYWYRQTLGQGPEFLTYFQNEAQLEKSRLLSDRFSAERPKGSFSTLEIQRTEQGDSAMYLCASSLAPRNTIYFGEGSWLTVV.

With respect to this clone: Other DNA sequences within the sample encode an identical CDR3. This rearrangement joins TRBV27 to TRBJ1-2; D may be TRBD1 (6 bases). Deletions cut 2 bases from V and 4 bases from J, with 8 bases between. CDR1 MNHEY and CDR2 SMNVEV come from the germline V gene (reference sequence). The length of the CDR3 is 13 residues. The CDR3 coding sequence is TGTGCCAGCAGTTTAGGGACACCCTATGGCTACACCTTC. This gives the protein CASSLGTPYGYTF.

This clone was counted a single time. V is TRBV7-6 and J is TRBJ2-3; 12 bases line up with TRBD2. This CDR3 is 16 amino acids long. Germline values: CDR1 SGHVS, CDR2 FNYEAQ. The trim removed 5 bases at V and 3 bases at J, leaving 6 bases unmatched. The CDR3 spells CASSPTLAGGTDTQYF. CDR3 coding DNA: TGTGCCAGCAGCCCTACCCTAGCGGGAGGGACAGATACGCAGTATTTT. The whole variable domain, remainder taken from reference TRBV7-6 and TRBJ2-3, is GAGVSQSPRYKVTKRGQDVALRCDPISGHVSLYWYRQALGQGPEFLTYFNYEAQQDKSGLPNDRFSAERPEGSISTLTIQRTEQRDSAMYRCASSPTLAGGTDTQYFGPGTRLTVL.

The chain employs TRBV27 and TRBJ2-1; 9 nucleotides align to TRBD2. The germline V gene encodes CDR1 MNHEY and CDR2 SMNVEV (reference sequence). The junction had 3 bases not matched to a gene; V was cut back by 6 bases and J by 0 bases. The CDR3 is 15 amino acids. The CDR3 loop reads CASRLSGSSYNEQFF. DNA of the CDR3: TGTGCCAGCAGACTTAGCGGGAGCTCCTACAATGAGCAGTTCTTC.

Notes on this clone: Within the sample, other DNA sequences also encode this same CDR3. The chain recombines TRBV9 with TRBJ2-2; no reliable D call. The CDR3 runs to 13 residues. V lost 3 bases, J lost 2 bases, and 5 bases lay in between. Germline CDR1 is SGDLS and CDR2 is YYNGEE. CDR3 sequence (DNA): TGTGCCAGCAGCGGGGGAAACACCGGGGAGCTGTTTTTT. This gives the protein CASSGGNTGELFF.

The chain recombines TRBV27 with TRBJ2-7; perhaps TRBD2 as D (5 bases). Trimming took 0 bases from V and 2 from J, leaving 8 bases between them. This CDR3 is 14 amino acids long. Germline values: CDR1 MNHEY, CDR2 SMNVEV (reference sequence). This chain's CDR3 is CASSLSPSTYEQYF. CDR3 DNA: TGTGCCAGCAGTTTATCGCCTAGCACCTACGAGCAGTACTTC.

This sequence joins TRBV28 and TRBJ2-7; 10 positions match TRBD2. The V segment lost 4 bases and the J segment 2 bases; nucleotides outside the gene matches: 5. The germline V gene encodes CDR1 MDHEN and CDR2 SYDVKM. The CDR3 has 15 residues. The CDR3 region is CASSSQLAGTYEQYF. Written as DNA, the CDR3 is TGTGCCAGCAGTTCGCAACTAGCGGGGACCTACGAGCAGTACTTC.

The chain has TRBV15 and TRBJ2-7; a weak D match, TRBD1 (6 bases). The CDR3 totals 15 residues. V was cut by 4 bases and J by 2 bases, with 15 bases left in between. CDR1 and CDR2 from the germline V gene are LNHNV and YYDKDF (reference sequence). The CDR3, as DNA: TGTGCCACCAGCATCGGTCAGGGGACAACCTACGAGCAGTACTTC. It is translated as CATSIGQGTTYEQYF.

The DNA for the CDR3 is TGTGCCAGCAGCTTGGGGACAGGGGGCCGGCAGTTCTTC. Protein sequence: CASSLGTGGRQFF. The chain has TRBV5-6 and TRBJ2-1; 11 bases map to TRBD1. The CDR3 totals 13 residues. With V trimmed by 0 bases and J by 12 bases, 2 bases remained unmatched. CDR1 is SGHDT, CDR2 YYEEEE, per germline.

Regarding this clone: Other DNA variants within this sample encode the same CDR3. The chain has TRBV28 and TRBJ2-2, with D perhaps matching TRBD1 (6 bases). V lost 6 bases to trimming and J lost 8 bases, with 10 bases between them. Germline loops: CDR1 MDHEN, CDR2 SYDVKM. This CDR3 spans 12 amino acids. DNA for the CDR3: TGTGCCAGCAGACTAACAGGGGGGGAGCTGTTTTTT. It codes for CASRLTGGELFF.